The rows below give T cell receptor beta chains drawn from one sample of a study of CD8+CD57+ T cells in acquired aplastic anemia. TCRdb reanalysed the reads using MiXCR and keeps one entry per CDR3 protein. The sample lists a few hundred thousand distinct CDR3 sequences; 60% to 80% were seen once. Sequenced sample: sorted CD4+, CD8+, or CD8+CD57+ T cells (not recorded which) from PBMCs. The receptors were gathered from a human donor in good health, serving as a control. CDR3s leave out the opening cysteine and the closing phenylalanine or tryptophan. Each record gives: V gene, J gene, D gene, clone size, CDR3 protein. The D gene is left open where the match is weak. Some rows mark clone size as missing; the rest say once, few, many or name a class of expanded clone.

TRBV12-3/TRBV12-4	TRBJ1-6	.	.	ASSARHGTPNSPLH
TRBV7-7	TRBJ2-2	.	.	ASSLSLWTGLNF
TRBV2	TRBJ2-7	.	.	ASSQAGVGQEQY
TRBV11-2	TRBJ1-5	.	.	ASSLITGLPQH
TRBV5-1	TRBJ1-2	.	many	ASSLGQMYGYT
TRBV29-1	TRBJ1-2	.	.	SVALAGTGGYT
TRBV29-1	TRBJ1-3	.	.	SVEEFTSPKNTIY
TRBV7-3	TRBJ1-2	.	.	ASSEAATDGQT
TRBV27	TRBJ1-2	TRBD1	.	ATQATGLNYGYT
TRBV18	TRBJ1-6	.	many	ASSEVVDSPLH